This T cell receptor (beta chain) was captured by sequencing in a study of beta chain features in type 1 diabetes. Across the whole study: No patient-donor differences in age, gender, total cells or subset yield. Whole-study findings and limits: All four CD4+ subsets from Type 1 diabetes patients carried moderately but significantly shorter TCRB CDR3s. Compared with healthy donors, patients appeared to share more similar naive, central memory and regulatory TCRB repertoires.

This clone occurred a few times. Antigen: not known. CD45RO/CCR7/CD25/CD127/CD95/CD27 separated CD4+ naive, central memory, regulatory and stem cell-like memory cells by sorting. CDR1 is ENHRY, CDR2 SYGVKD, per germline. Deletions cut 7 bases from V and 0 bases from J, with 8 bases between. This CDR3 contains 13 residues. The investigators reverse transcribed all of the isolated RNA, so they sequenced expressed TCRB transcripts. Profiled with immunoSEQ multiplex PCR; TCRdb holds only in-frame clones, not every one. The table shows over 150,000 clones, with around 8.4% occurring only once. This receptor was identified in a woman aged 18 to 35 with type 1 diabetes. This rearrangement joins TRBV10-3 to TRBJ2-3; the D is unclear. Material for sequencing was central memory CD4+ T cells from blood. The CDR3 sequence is CAITPGSTDTQYF. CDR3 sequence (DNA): TGTGCCATCACACCAGGAAGCACAGATACGCAGTATTTT.